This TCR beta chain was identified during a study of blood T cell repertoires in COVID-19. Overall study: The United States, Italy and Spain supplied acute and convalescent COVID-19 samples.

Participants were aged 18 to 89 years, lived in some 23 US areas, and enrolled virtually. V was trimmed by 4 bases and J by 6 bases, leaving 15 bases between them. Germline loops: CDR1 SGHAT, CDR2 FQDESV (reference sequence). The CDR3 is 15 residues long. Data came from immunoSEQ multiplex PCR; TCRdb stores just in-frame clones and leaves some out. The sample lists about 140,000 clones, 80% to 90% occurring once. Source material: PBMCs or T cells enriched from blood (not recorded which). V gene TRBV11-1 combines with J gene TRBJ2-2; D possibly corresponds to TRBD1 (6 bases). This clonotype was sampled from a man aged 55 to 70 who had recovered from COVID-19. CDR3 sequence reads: CASSSQAGVPGELFF. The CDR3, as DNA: TGTGCCAGCAGCTCCCAGGCAGGGGTACCCGGGGAGCTGTTTTTT.